Below are 14 T cell receptor beta chains sequenced from a single sample in a study of blood T cell repertoires in COVID-19. Only in-frame clones appear in the TCRdb table, and some are missing; sequencing was by immunoSEQ multiplex PCR. The top ten hold 9% to 15% of the sample, which has a few hundred thousand clones, 86% seen once. Specimen: peripheral blood. The receptor source for this set is a man at least 80 years old with acute or convalescent COVID-19.

This clone has a handful of counts. The V gene is TRBV6-2 or TRBV6-3, the J gene TRBJ1-2; 7 bases align to TRBD1. Germline V CDR1 and CDR2: MNHEY, SVGEGT. The V segment lost 4 bases and the J segment 10 bases; nucleotides outside the gene matches: 6. The CDR3 extends over 12 amino acids. The CDR3 sequence is CASSSMTGTYTF. CDR3 DNA sequence: TGTGCCAGCAGTTCCATGACAGGGACCTACACCTTC.

The chain carries TRBV5-4 and TRBJ2-2, with D possibly being TRBD2 (5 bases). CDR1 and CDR2 from the germline V gene are SGHNT and YYREEE (reference sequence). V was cut by 2 bases and J by 4 bases, with 9 bases left in between. This CDR3 has 14 residues. CDR3 region: CASSFPSSTGELFF. CDR3 in DNA: TGTGCCAGCAGCTTCCCTAGCAGCACCGGGGAGCTGTTTTTT.

This clone has a single count. This chain links TRBV29-1 with TRBJ2-5, with TRBD2 matching over 8 bases. The V gene's germline CDR1 is SQVTM and CDR2 ANQGSEA. The V segment lost 8 bases and the J segment 0 bases; nucleotides outside the gene matches: 5. The CDR3 consists of 13 residues. CDR3 DNA: TGCAGCTGTGATAGCGGGAACCAAGAGACCCAGTACTTC. It yields the protein CSCDSGNQETQYF.

This chain joins TRBV3-1 (or the pseudogene TRBV3-2) and TRBJ2-1; the match to TRBD1 covers 7 bases. This CDR3 is 14 amino acids long. In germline, CDR1 is LGHDT, CDR2 YNNKEL (reference sequence). With V trimmed by 4 bases and J by 8 bases, 8 bases remained unmatched. The CDR3 reads CASSRTTGSDEQFF. In nucleotides, the CDR3 is TGTGCCAGCAGCCGCACGACAGGGAGCGATGAGCAGTTCTTC.

The rearrangement links TRBV19 to TRBJ1-2; TRBD1 is a possible D gene (5 bases). From germline, CDR1 is LNHDA and CDR2 SQIVND (reference sequence). V was cut by 6 bases and J by 1 base, with 12 bases left in between. The CDR3 has 14 amino acids. The CDR3 here is CASRGDSRNYGYTF. The CDR3 bases are TGTGCCAGTAGGGGCGACAGCCGTAACTATGGCTACACCTTC.

The chain's CDR3 is CASSITRSVGQPQHF. The CDR3 nucleotides are TGTGCCAGTAGTATAACGAGGTCAGTAGGACAGCCCCAGCATTTT. V and J are TRBV19 and TRBJ1-5; D is unresolved. Trimming left V 2 bases short and J 7 bases short, with 15 bases between. The CDR3 is 15 amino acids. CDR1 is LNHDA and CDR2 is SQIVND in the germline V gene (reference sequence).

The chain carries TRBV7-3 and TRBJ2-1, with 10 positions matching TRBD1. CDR3 length equals 15 residues. Trimming took 4 bases from V and 6 from J; bases not matched to a gene: 6. The V gene's germline CDR1 is SGHTA and CDR2 FQGTGA. CDR3 amino acids: CASSWGQGLGNEQFF. In DNA form, the CDR3 reads TGTGCCAGCAGCTGGGGACAGGGGTTGGGCAATGAGCAGTTCTTC.

The V gene is TRBV6-5, the J gene TRBJ1-2; D gene ambiguous. The CDR3 extends over 14 amino acids. V dropped 2 bases and J dropped 2 bases, with 9 bases sitting between them. Germline CDR1 and CDR2: MNHEY and SVGAGI. CDR3 in amino acids: CASSYTVENYGYTF. In nucleotides, the CDR3 is TGTGCCAGCAGTTACACGGTTGAGAACTATGGCTACACCTTC.

The rearrangement links TRBV5-1 to TRBJ2-2, with a possible D match to TRBD2 (6 bases). The CDR3 runs to 15 residues. Per the germline V gene, CDR1 is SGHRS and CDR2 is YFSETQ. V was shortened by 0 bases and J by 3 bases, with 9 bases between the two germline ends. This chain's CDR3 is CASSLGGTYTGELFF. For the CDR3, the DNA is TGCGCCAGCAGCTTGGGCGGGACCTACACCGGGGAGCTGTTTTTT.

The sample holds a few counts of this clone. V gene TRBV6-5 combines with J gene TRBJ2-2, with D uncertain. V was pared by 3 bases and J by 2 bases, with 10 bases between. Germline V gene data show CDR1 as MNHEY and CDR2 as SVGAGI. The CDR3 covers 15 residues. CDR3: CASSYRPLNTGELFF. The CDR3 DNA reads as TGTGCCAGCAGTTATCGTCCTTTAAACACCGGGGAGCTGTTTTTT.

The V call is TRBV5-1, the J call TRBJ2-7, with 10 bases that match TRBD2. There are 14 residues in the CDR3. The V gene end was trimmed by 5 bases and the J gene end by 1 base; junction bases not matched to a gene: 3. Germline CDR1 and CDR2: SGHRS and YFSETQ. DNA for the CDR3: TGCGCCAGCAGACTAGCGGGGCTTTCCTACGAGCAGTACTTC. Its translation: CASRLAGLSYEQYF.

The chain links TRBV6-5 to TRBJ2-1; unclear D gene. V was shortened by 8 bases and J by 4 bases, with 9 bases between the two germline ends. Germline CDR1 MNHEY, CDR2 SVGAGI. The CDR3 is 12 residues long. The CDR3 DNA sequence: TGTGCCAGCCCCCCCAGTTACAATGAGCAGTTCTTC. Its protein is CASPPSYNEQFF.

The rearrangement uses TRBV19 and TRBJ2-1, with D maybe TRBD1 (6 bases). Germline loops: CDR1 LNHDA, CDR2 SQIVND (reference sequence). The CDR3 covers 15 residues. Trimming left V 5 bases short and J 0 bases short, with 11 bases between. For the CDR3, the DNA is TGTGCCAGTAGTCTTAGGGGGAACTCCTACAATGAGCAGTTCTTC. Translating gives CASSLRGNSYNEQFF.

The table lists this clone with a count of one. The V call is TRBV18, the J call TRBJ1-1, with 7 bases identical to TRBD1. The V and J ends lost 3 bases and 8 bases, in that order; junction bases with no gene match: 12. This CDR3 has 15 amino acids. Germline CDR1 KGHSH, CDR2 LQKENI. CDR3 coding DNA: TGTGCCAGCTCACCGAGACAGGGATCGGCACTCGAAGCTTTCTTT. Its protein is CASSPRQGSALEAFF.